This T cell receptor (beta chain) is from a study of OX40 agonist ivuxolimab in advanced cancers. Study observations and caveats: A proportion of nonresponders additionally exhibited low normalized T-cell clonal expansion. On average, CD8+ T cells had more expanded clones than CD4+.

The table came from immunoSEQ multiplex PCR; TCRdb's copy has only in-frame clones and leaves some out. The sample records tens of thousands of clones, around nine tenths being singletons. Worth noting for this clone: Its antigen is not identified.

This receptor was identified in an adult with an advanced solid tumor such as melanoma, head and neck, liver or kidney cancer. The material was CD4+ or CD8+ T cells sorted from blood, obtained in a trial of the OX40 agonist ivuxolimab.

CDR3 region: CATSPDGGTGEQYF. The CDR3 DNA reads TGTGCCACCAGCCCGGATGGGGGAACCGGCGAGCAGTACTTC. V usage is TRBV15 and J usage is TRBJ2-7; D is possibly TRBD1 or TRBD2 (5 bases each). With 5 bases removed from V and 6 bases from J, the gap between germline ends came to 17 bases. This CDR3 comprises 14 residues. Looked up from germline, CDR1 is LNHNV and CDR2 is YYDKDF (reference sequence).